The source of this T cell receptor beta chain is a study of blood T cells in healthy people across ages. Study overall: About one barcoded beta molecule per two T cells was captured by template switching.

Study conclusions and caveats: Diversity estimated from one million T cells was considered an underestimate.

Germline-derived CDR1 and CDR2 are KGHSH and LQKENI. The CDR3 runs to 12 residues. Regarding this clonotype: The antigen remains unidentified. Compared with germline, one end of the junction differs, possibly owing to a read error.

The authors ran a second PCR of about 6 to 11 cycles using a sample-barcoded 5' primer and a J-beta primer mix. In TCRdb, the 5' RACE reads were re-called with MiXCR into one record per CDR3 protein. The sample holds about 1.5 million distinct CDR3 sequences, about 43% seen once. Sequenced sample: blood. This clonotype was sampled from a woman between 18 and 29 years old in good health. J is TRBJ2-7 and V is TRBV18; D not certain. The chain's CDR3 is CASSPSSYGQYF. CDR3 sequence (DNA): TGTGCCAGCTCACCATCCAGCTACGGGCAGTACTTC.